These 2 T cell receptor beta chains came from one sample sequenced in a study of immune evolution from preneoplasia to lung adenocarcinoma. Profiled with immunoSEQ multiplex PCR; TCRdb holds only in-frame clones, not every one. The sample records about 12,000 clones, more than 75% being singletons. Material: FFPE tissue from an adenomatous hyperplasia lung lesion. Subset here: atypical adenomatous hyperplasia (AAH), lung preneoplasia. Receptor source: a person over 45 with lung adenocarcinoma.

This chain joins TRBV6-1 and TRBJ2-1; the D gene could be TRBD1 or TRBD2 (5 bases each). The CDR3 is made up of 15 amino acids. V was cut by 1 base and J by 0 bases, with 7 bases left in between. CDR1 is MNHNS, CDR2 SASEGT, per germline. The CDR3 loop is CASSEDGGSYNEQFF. CDR3 nucleotides: TGTGCCAGCAGTGAAGATGGGGGCTCCTACAATGAGCAGTTCTTC.

The chain has TRBV28 and TRBJ1-5, with TRBD1 matching 7 bases. V shed 8 bases and J 3 bases; nucleotides not matched to a gene: 13. The CDR3 has 16 amino acids. Looked up from germline, CDR1 is MDHEN and CDR2 is SYDVKM. CDR3 amino acids: CASRIGGRGINQPQHF. In nucleotides, the CDR3 is TGTGCCAGCCGTATTGGTGGCAGGGGGATCAATCAGCCCCAGCATTTT.